This T cell receptor (beta chain) was captured by sequencing in a study of blood T cell repertoires in COVID-19. Study in general: The analysed material was cDNA or gDNA that came from T cells, B-cell-depleted T cells, or PBMCs.

Methods used by the authors: Estimated nucleated cell counts came from reference gene primer amplification. Data came from immunoSEQ multiplex PCR; TCRdb stores just in-frame clones and leaves some out. The DNA gave D and trimming, while V, J and clone size come from that table. This sample yields about 120,000 clones, of which around 77% are seen a single time; approximately 7.9% belongs to the top ten. Deletions cut 4 bases from V and 8 bases from J, with 12 bases between. CDR3 size: 14 residues. Germline loops: CDR1 SNHLY, CDR2 FYNNEI. This clone was observed a handful of times. This chain uses TRBV2 with TRBJ1-6, with D perhaps matching TRBD1 (5 bases). The receptor's source is a human donor in a cohort sampled during active COVID-19. Material for sequencing was peripheral blood. Here the CDR3 DNA reads TGTGCCAGCAGTGCCAGGGCCAGGGATTCACCCCTCCACTTT. Amino acids: CASSARARDSPLHF.